These T cell receptor beta chains were read from a single sample in a study of human T cells and chemical hapten exposure. TCRdb re-called the RACE reads with MiXCR, one entry per CDR3 protein. The sample lists over 11,000 distinct CDR3 sequences, around 15% occurring once. Sequences were derived from whole blood, sampled in connection with sensitization to the hapten diphenylcyclopropenone (DPC). These receptors were collected from a woman aged 25-40 years with alopecia areata. Some clones in this sample may be carry-over from other donors' samples. The CDR3 runs from the conserved cysteine through the conserved F or W. D genes are given only for firm matches. Rows may omit the clone size; those that give it use once, few, many or a size class.

j_gene: TRBJ1-1; abundance: many; v_gene: TRBV2; d_gene: .; CDR3aa: CASNGRSTEAFF; CDR3nt: TGTGCCAGCAATGGGCGCAGCACTGAAGCTTTCTTT
j_gene: TRBJ1-2; abundance: medium-sized; v_gene: TRBV20-1; d_gene: .; CDR3aa: CSALDGIYGYTF; CDR3nt: TGCAGTGCTCTCGACGGAATCTATGGCTACACCTTC
j_gene: TRBJ1-2; abundance: many; v_gene: TRBV28; d_gene: TRBD1; CDR3aa: CASSLPLGTGAGYTF; CDR3nt: TGTGCCAGCAGTTTACCCCTCGGGACAGGGGCTGGCTACACCTTC
j_gene: TRBJ2-3; abundance: few; v_gene: TRBV4-1; d_gene: .; CDR3aa: CASSQESEGRPDTQYF; CDR3nt: TGCGCCAGCAGCCAAGAGTCAGAGGGGAGACCAGATACGCAGTATTTT
j_gene: TRBJ1-1; abundance: many; v_gene: TRBV6-6; d_gene: .; CDR3aa: CAILGVSFGEAFF; CDR3nt: TGTGCCATATTAGGGGTGAGCTTTGGTGAAGCTTTCTTT
j_gene: TRBJ1-6; abundance: many; v_gene: TRBV4-3; d_gene: TRBD1; CDR3aa: CASRGQGGNSPLHF; CDR3nt: TGCGCCAGCAGAGGACAGGGAGGTAATTCACCCCTCCACTTT
j_gene: TRBJ2-3; abundance: few; v_gene: TRBV12-3/TRBV12-4; d_gene: .; CDR3aa: CASSLIADTQYF; CDR3nt: TGTGCCAGCAGTTTGATCGCAGATACGCAGTATTTT
j_gene: TRBJ2-1; abundance: many; v_gene: TRBV2; d_gene: .; CDR3aa: CASSLDYNEQFF; CDR3nt: TGTGCCAGCAGCCTCGACTACAATGAGCAGTTCTTC
j_gene: TRBJ1-5; abundance: medium-sized; v_gene: TRBV7-9; d_gene: .; CDR3aa: CASSFGAGAGPQHF; CDR3nt: TGTGCCAGCAGCTTTGGCGCAGGGGCTGGGCCCCAGCATTTT
j_gene: TRBJ2-3; abundance: .; v_gene: TRBV27; d_gene: .; CDR3aa: CASSEYNTQYF; CDR3nt: TGTGCCAGCAGTGAATATAATACGCAGTATTTT